A single sample gave rise to the 32 T cell receptor beta chains below, sequenced in a study of blood T cell repertoires in COVID-19. The data were produced by immunoSEQ multiplex PCR, yet TCRdb's version contains in-frame clones alone and is incomplete. The data contain around 150,000 clones, roughly 80% of them seen just once; the ten biggest clones take up more than 8.5%. Sequences were obtained from peripheral blood. These receptors all stem from a woman aged 45 to 65 with active or convalescent COVID-19.

This chain links TRBV4-2 with TRBJ2-7, with 7 bases matching TRBD1. With V trimmed by 2 bases and J by 5 bases, 0 bases remained unmatched. CDR1 is LGHNA and CDR2 is YNFKEQ in the germline V gene. CDR3 length: 12 residues. The CDR3 DNA follows: TGTGCCAGCAGCCAACAGGGGGACGAGCAGTACTTC. Translating it yields CASSQQGDEQYF.

This chain joins TRBV29-1 and TRBJ2-1, with TRBD1 matching over 9 bases. Germline V gives CDR1 SQVTM, CDR2 ANQGSEA. The CDR3 has 13 residues. The V gene end was trimmed by 5 bases and the J gene end by 5 bases; junction bases not matched to a gene: 4. The chain's CDR3 is CSVRGTGHNEQFF. The CDR3 nucleotides read TGCAGCGTTCGAGGGACAGGGCACAATGAGCAGTTCTTC.

The rearrangement uses TRBV4-2 and TRBJ2-2, with D possibly being TRBD1 (6 bases). Germline assignment: CDR1 LGHNA and CDR2 YNFKEQ. Between the trimmed V and J ends, which lost 7 bases and 3 bases, there was a span of 12 bases. The CDR3 is 14 amino acids. The CDR3 loop reads CASTEQGYTGELFF. CDR3 DNA: TGTGCCAGCACCGAACAGGGTTACACCGGGGAGCTGTTTTTT.

The chain recombines TRBV6-5 with TRBJ1-4; 10 bases map to TRBD1. Germline loops: CDR1 MNHEY, CDR2 SVGAGI. This CDR3 is built from 14 residues. V was clipped by 6 bases and J by 8 bases; unmatched bases: 6. The CDR3 here is CASRGTGAREKLFF. As DNA, the CDR3 is TGTGCCAGCAGAGGGACAGGGGCGAGGGAAAAACTGTTTTTT.

The gene calls are TRBV18 and TRBJ1-5, with D possibly matching TRBD1 (6 bases). CDR3 length: 13 amino acids. V lost 5 bases and J 6 bases, leaving 11 bases between the germline ends. Germline CDR1 KGHSH, CDR2 LQKENI. The CDR3 coding sequence is TGTGCCAGCTCAACACAGGACAGTCAGCCCCAGCATTTT. Translation: CASSTQDSQPQHF.

The chain is built from TRBV10-3 and TRBJ1-6, with D unresolved. V was shortened by 10 bases and J by 5 bases, with 12 bases between the two germline ends. The CDR3 covers 13 residues. The V gene's germline CDR1 is ENHRY and CDR2 SYGVKD. The CDR3 loop is CATKPGNNSPLHF. CDR3 nucleotides: TGTGCCACCAAGCCAGGAAATAATTCACCCCTCCACTTT.

The chain has TRBV6-5 and TRBJ2-5; 9 nucleotides match TRBD2. The germline V gene has CDR1 MNHEY and CDR2 SVGAGI. Germline trimming cut 5 bases from V and 4 bases from J; bases unmatched to any gene: 5. The CDR3 contains 14 residues. The CDR3 spells CASSLAGGVETQYF. In DNA, the CDR3 is TGTGCCAGCAGTCTCGCGGGGGGGGTAGAGACCCAGTACTTC.

This clone showed up just a few times. DNA of the CDR3: TGTGCCAGCAGTTACTCGGACAGGGTCGGGGCCAACGTCCTGACTTTC. Its translation: CASSYSDRVGANVLTF. The genes are TRBV6-5 and TRBJ2-6, with TRBD1 matching over 8 bases. The CDR3 length is 16 residues. V was clipped by 0 bases and J by 4 bases; unmatched bases: 2. Per germline, CDR1 MNHEY and CDR2 SVGAGI.

The chain joins TRBV28 to TRBJ1-5; no definite D call. CDR3 length: 11 residues. CDR1 is MDHEN and CDR2 is SYDVKM in the germline V gene. Trimming shortened V by 6 bases and J by 4 bases, and 4 bases separated the two germline ends. In DNA form, the CDR3 reads TGTGCCAGCAGCCGGAATCAGCCCCAGCATTTT. Amino acid sequence: CASSRNQPQHF.

Here the CDR3 DNA reads TGTGCCAGCTCCCCGGCCGGGACAGGCACCCTTAGGGGTGGCTACACCTTC. The encoded protein is CASSPAGTGTLRGGYTF. The chain recombines TRBV18 with TRBJ1-2, with 8 bases that match TRBD1. Looked up from germline, CDR1 is KGHSH and CDR2 is LQKENI. Trimming at V came to 6 bases and at J to 7 bases, leaving 19 bases not matched to a gene. The CDR3 covers 17 residues.

The J gene is TRBJ2-1, the V gene TRBV28, with 9 bases that match TRBD1. J was trimmed by 6 bases and V by 5 bases; bases with no gene match: 5. Looked up from germline, CDR1 is MDHEN and CDR2 is SYDVKM. CDR3 length: 14 residues. The CDR3 region has the DNA TGTGCCAGCAGTATAGGACAGGGGTCCAATGAGCAGTTCTTC. This translates into CASSIGQGSNEQFF.

The V gene is TRBV7-2, the J gene TRBJ1-2, with no clear D. The V end lost 5 bases, the J end lost 5 bases, and 18 bases lay between the germline ends. Germline CDR1 is SGHTA and CDR2 is FQGNSA. CDR3 length: 15 residues. CDR3 region: CASSPRVGNRYGYTF. The CDR3, as DNA: TGTGCCAGCAGCCCGAGGGTGGGGAATCGTTATGGCTACACCTTC.

This clone was seen a handful of times. The CDR3 coding sequence is TGTGCCAGCAGCCCTGGGGGGAGCCGGGGGGCTACCTACGAGCAGTACTTC. Protein sequence: CASSPGGSRGATYEQYF. The chain employs TRBV9 and TRBJ2-7; weak D call: TRBD2 (7 bases). Looked up from germline, CDR1 is SGDLS and CDR2 is YYNGEE. Deletions cut 4 bases from V and 2 bases from J, with 22 bases between. This CDR3 is 17 amino acids long.

The chain combines TRBV7-3 with TRBJ1-1; D might be TRBD1 (6 bases). CDR3 size: 14 residues. V was clipped by 9 bases and J by 6 bases, with 20 bases between them. Germline-derived CDR1 and CDR2 are SGHTA and FQGTGA. In DNA, the CDR3 is TGTGCCAGTGCCCCACAGGGTATCGTTTCTGAAGCTTTCTTT. This gives the protein CASAPQGIVSEAFF.

The V call is TRBV7-2, the J call TRBJ1-2; D is unresolved. Germline CDR1 SGHTA, CDR2 FQGNSA. CDR3 size: 13 residues. V lost 3 bases, J lost 8 bases, and 13 bases lay in between. The CDR3 region is CASSLLGVEGYTF. The CDR3 region has the DNA TGTGCCAGCAGCTTGCTTGGAGTAGAGGGCTACACCTTC. The full variable domain, completed using reference TRBV7-2 and TRBJ1-2, is GAGVSQSPSNKVTEKGKDVELRCDPISGHTALYWYRQSLGQGLEFLIYFQGNSAPDKSGLPSDRFSAERTGGSVSTLTIQRTQQEDSAVYLCASSLLGVEGYTFGSGTRLTVV.

Only a few counts were recorded for this clone. In DNA form, the CDR3 reads TGTGCCAGCAGCTCTCAGGGACAGGGAAGTCAGCCCCAGCATTTT. Encoded protein: CASSSQGQGSQPQHF. The rearrangement links TRBV7-9 to TRBJ1-5; the match to TRBD1 covers 9 bases. Germline values: CDR1 SEHNR, CDR2 FQNEAQ (reference sequence). The CDR3 is 15 residues long. J gave up 6 bases and V 4 bases, and 7 bases lay outside the gene matches. Using reference TRBV7-9 and TRBJ1-5 for the parts outside the CDR3, the full variable domain is DTGVSQNPRHKITKRGQNVTFRCDPISEHNRLYWYRQTLGQGPEFLTYFQNEAQLEKSRLLSDRFSAERPKGSFSTLEIQRTEQGDSAMYLCASSSQGQGSQPQHFGDGTRLSIL.

There are a few counts of this clone. This sequence joins TRBV19 and TRBJ1-5; TRBD1 matches at 8 bases. J gave up 6 bases and V 8 bases, and 12 bases lay outside the gene matches. The CDR3 totals 15 residues. The germline V gene has CDR1 LNHDA and CDR2 SQIVND (reference sequence). The CDR3 loop reads CASQTGVERGQPQHF. The CDR3 nucleotides are TGTGCCAGTCAGACAGGGGTAGAGAGGGGTCAGCCCCAGCATTTT. Full variable domain (rest looked up from reference TRBV19 and TRBJ1-5): DGGITQSPKYLFRKEGQNVTLSCEQNLNHDAMYWYRQDPGQGLRLIYYSQIVNDFQKGDIAEGYSVSREKKESFPLTVTSAQKNPTAFYLCASQTGVERGQPQHFGDGTRLSIL.

This clone was recorded only once. The V call is TRBV28, the J call TRBJ1-2, with 9 bases that match TRBD1. Germline-derived CDR1 and CDR2 are MDHEN and SYDVKM. V shed 6 bases, J shed 7 bases, and the junction held 6 bases outside the gene matches. This CDR3 has 13 amino acids. The CDR3 reads CASRDRGSAGYTF. The CDR3 DNA sequence: TGTGCCAGCAGGGACAGGGGATCGGCTGGCTACACCTTC.

The count of this clone is one. The gene calls are TRBV14 and TRBJ2-1; perhaps TRBD1 as D (5 bases). The V end was cut by 0 bases, the J end by 10 bases, with 10 bases between. Germline lookup yields CDR1 SGHDN and CDR2 FVKESK. The CDR3 spans 13 residues. In DNA, the CDR3 is TGTGCCAGCAGCCAAGATTTGAGACAGGAGCAGTTCTTC. It yields the protein CASSQDLRQEQFF. The variable domain in full, completed from reference TRBV14 and TRBJ2-1, reads EAGVTQFPSHSVIEKGQTVTLRCDPISGHDNLYWYRRVMGKEIKFLLHFVKESKQDESGMPNNRFLAERTGGTYSTLKVQPAELEDSGVYFCASSQDLRQEQFFGPGTRLTVL.

The V and J genes are TRBV7-2 and TRBJ2-2; D perhaps matches TRBD1 (6 bases). Germline V gene lookup returns CDR1 SGHTA and CDR2 FQGNSA. The germline V and J ends were trimmed by 2 bases and 1 base, with 11 bases remaining between them. The CDR3 has 16 amino acids. The CDR3 DNA reads as TGTGCCAGCAGCTTAACAGGGAAGGTGAACACCGGGGAGCTGTTTTTT. It encodes CASSLTGKVNTGELFF.

The chain links TRBV6-5 to TRBJ2-7; 7 bases are shared with TRBD2. The CDR3 extends over 15 amino acids. V dropped 6 bases and J dropped 2; count of bases not matched to a gene: 10. The germline V gene encodes CDR1 MNHEY and CDR2 SVGAGI. In DNA form, the CDR3 reads TGTGCCAGCAGGGATGCGACTAGCCCAACCTACGAGCAGTACTTC. This codes for CASRDATSPTYEQYF.

This chain joins TRBV6-4 and TRBJ2-3; 7 bases match TRBD1. The length of the CDR3 is 15 residues. Trimming at V came to 6 bases and at J to 2 bases, leaving 8 bases not matched to a gene. The V gene's germline CDR1 is MRHNA and CDR2 SNTAGT. The CDR3 nucleotides are TGTGCCAGCAGCTGGACAGGCACCTACACAGATACGCAGTATTTT. Translated, it gives CASSWTGTYTDTQYF.

This chain uses TRBV7-9 with TRBJ1-5; the D is unclear. The CDR3 runs 13 residues. Germline-derived CDR1 and CDR2 are SEHNR and FQNEAQ (reference sequence). V was trimmed by 6 bases and J by 4 bases, leaving 10 bases between them. The CDR3 sequence is CASSPNQNQPQHF. The CDR3 DNA reads TGTGCCAGCAGTCCGAATCAGAATCAGCCCCAGCATTTT.

The chain's CDR3 is CASSLLGGSGNTIYF. The DNA of the CDR3 is TGTGCCAGCAGCTTGTTGGGGGGCTCTGGAAACACCATATATTTT. The genes are TRBV5-6 and TRBJ1-3; D possibly corresponds to TRBD1 (5 bases). Germline CDR1 and CDR2: SGHDT and YYEEEE. This CDR3 region has 15 residues. The V end lost 1 base, the J end lost 0 bases, and 8 bases lay between the germline ends.

Note on this clone: Additional DNA sequences in this sample encode the identical CDR3. The chain carries TRBV5-1 and TRBJ2-1; 9 bases match TRBD1. Germline CDR1 is SGHRS and CDR2 is YFSETQ. Germline trimming cut 4 bases from V and 0 bases from J; bases unmatched to any gene: 2. The CDR3 length is 15 residues. CDR3 sequence (DNA): TGCGCCAGCAGCCTGGGACAGGGCTCCTACAATGAGCAGTTCTTC. Amino acids: CASSLGQGSYNEQFF.

The chain is built from TRBV9 and TRBJ2-7; D call uncertain. Trimming pared 0 bases from V and 4 bases from J, leaving 11 bases between. CDR1 is SGDLS, CDR2 YYNGEE, per germline. The CDR3 spans 14 residues. This CDR3 is CASSVDSSVYEQYF. The CDR3 DNA follows: TGTGCCAGCAGCGTAGATTCTTCGGTTTACGAGCAGTACTTC.

This clone was detected many times. Other DNA sequences in the sample encode the same CDR3. The chain is built from TRBV5-1 and TRBJ2-5; 8 positions match TRBD1. J lost 4 bases, V lost 2 bases, and 4 bases had no gene match. CDR1 and CDR2 (germline): SGHRS, YFSETQ. The CDR3 is 14 amino acids. CDR3 in amino acids: CASSFGQGRETQYF. The CDR3 DNA sequence: TGCGCCAGCAGCTTCGGACAGGGAAGAGAGACCCAGTACTTC.

CDR3: CSARIQETQYF. The CDR3, as DNA: TGCAGTGCTAGAATACAAGAGACCCAGTACTTC. V gene TRBV20-1 combines with J gene TRBJ2-5, with unresolved D. V lost 2 bases and J lost 2, with 3 bases in between. Looked up from germline, CDR1 is DFQATT and CDR2 is SNEGSKA (reference sequence). The CDR3 is made up of 11 amino acids.

V and J are TRBV7-6 and TRBJ2-1; tentative D call: TRBD2 (6 bases). The germline V and J ends were trimmed by 0 bases and 1 base, with 10 bases remaining between them. This CDR3 has 16 residues. Germline values: CDR1 SGHVS, CDR2 FNYEAQ. Here the CDR3 reads CASSLAGGGSYNEQFF. The CDR3 DNA reads as TGTGCCAGCAGCTTAGCGGGGGGTGGGTCCTACAATGAGCAGTTCTTC.

The chain uses TRBV6-6 and TRBJ1-4, with 10 nucleotides matching TRBD1. Trimming cost V 0 bases and J 8 bases; bases outside gene matches: 6. The CDR3 has 16 amino acids. Germline-derived CDR1 and CDR2 are MNHNY and SVGAGI (reference sequence). The CDR3, as DNA: TGTGCCAGCAGTTACTCAGGGGGACAGGGGAACGAAAAACTGTTTTTT. Amino acid sequence: CASSYSGGQGNEKLFF.

This clone was detected only a few times. This chain joins TRBV7-8 and TRBJ1-2, with D possibly TRBD1 on 6 matching bases. V lost 7 bases and J 4 bases, leaving 10 bases between the germline ends. CDR1 and CDR2 from the germline V gene are SGHVS and FQNEAQ. The length of the CDR3 is 12 residues. The CDR3 region is CASTTDSYGYTF. The CDR3 nucleotides are TGTGCCAGCACCACGGACAGCTATGGCTACACCTTC.

The V call is TRBV19, the J call TRBJ2-7; perhaps TRBD1 as D (6 bases). CDR1 and CDR2 (germline): LNHDA, SQIVND (reference sequence). The ends were cut back, 6 bases at V and 5 bases at J, with 11 bases in the middle. The CDR3 consists of 12 residues. The CDR3 coding sequence is TGTGCCAGTAGGGCCCAGGGGAACGAGCAGTACTTC. It specifies CASRAQGNEQYF.